These 11 T cell receptor beta chains originate from one sample sequenced in a study of shared clonotypes between healthy human individuals. Only in-frame clones appear in the TCRdb table, and some are missing; sequencing was by immunoSEQ multiplex PCR. The sample holds about 2.4 million clones, 90% to 95% seen once. The source material was naive CD4+ T cells from PBMCs. As to subset: CD45RA+ positively selected. Source of these receptors: a man younger than 35 in good health. Some clones in this sample may be carry-over from other donors' samples.

This chain joins TRBV5-4 and TRBJ2-3; either TRBD1 or TRBD2 may fit D (5 bases each). The CDR3 extends over 16 amino acids. Germline loops: CDR1 SGHNT, CDR2 YYREEE (reference sequence). V was clipped by 4 bases and J by 0 bases, with 15 bases between them. The CDR3 nucleotides read TGTGCCAGCAGCCCTACCACGGGACCTAGCACAGATACGCAGTATTTT. It yields the protein CASSPTTGPSTDTQYF.

V usage is TRBV18 and J usage is TRBJ1-2; TRBD1 agrees at 8 bases. The CDR3 contains 15 residues. Germline V gene lookup returns CDR1 KGHSH and CDR2 LQKENI. V was pared by 3 bases and J by 4 bases, with 7 bases of the junction left unmatched. CDR3 nucleotides: TGTGCCAGCTCACCTCTGGACAGGGCAGGCTATGGCTACACCTTC. Translating it yields CASSPLDRAGYGYTF.

This chain links TRBV5-1 with TRBJ1-1; 7 bases line up with TRBD1. The V and J ends lost 5 bases and 1 base, in that order; junction bases with no gene match: 5. The germline V gene encodes CDR1 SGHRS and CDR2 YFSETQ. This CDR3 has 14 residues. The DNA for the CDR3 is TGCGCCAGCAGTCAGACAGGGCAGAACACTGAAGCTTTCTTT. Encoded protein: CASSQTGQNTEAFF.

The chain joins TRBV11-2 to TRBJ2-5; the D gene could be TRBD1 or TRBD2 (5 bases each). CDR1 and CDR2 (germline): SGHAT, FQNNGV. The V and J ends lost 5 bases and 6 bases respectively, with 22 bases between them. The CDR3 extends over 16 amino acids. The CDR3 nucleotides read TGTGCCAGCAGCGCCGCCCGGGGCTCGGGTGGCAAGACCCAGTACTTC. Its protein product is CASSAARGSGGKTQYF.

The chain recombines TRBV5-1 with TRBJ1-1, with a tentative D call TRBD1 (6 bases). V was cut by 2 bases and J by 5 bases, with 19 bases left in between. Germline CDR1 reads SGHRS; CDR2 reads YFSETQ. The CDR3 covers 16 residues. CDR3 in amino acids: CASSLVSGAEGTEAFF. In DNA form, the CDR3 reads TGCGCCAGCAGCTTAGTCTCGGGGGCAGAAGGGACTGAAGCTTTCTTT. Combining the CDR3 with reference TRBV5-1 and TRBJ1-1 gives the whole variable domain KAGVTQTPRYLIKTRGQQVTLSCSPISGHRSVSWYQQTPGQGLQFLFEYFSETQRNKGNFPGRFSGRQFSNSRSEMNVSTLELGDSALYLCASSLVSGAEGTEAFFGQGTRLTVV.

This clone showed up just once. The J gene is TRBJ2-2, the V gene TRBV28; tentatively, D is TRBD1 (5 bases). V was clipped by 3 bases and J by 0 bases, with 8 bases between them. Per the germline V gene, CDR1 is MDHEN and CDR2 is SYDVKM. This CDR3 contains 15 residues. CDR3 amino acids: CASSLETANTGELFF. As DNA, the CDR3 is TGTGCCAGCAGTTTGGAGACAGCGAACACCGGGGAGCTGTTTTTT.

This chain links TRBV9 with TRBJ2-1, with 7 bases matching TRBD2. This CDR3 has 15 amino acids. J was trimmed by 7 bases and V by 4 bases; bases with no gene match: 11. Germline V gives CDR1 SGDLS, CDR2 YYNGEE. CDR3: CASSPRLAPGNEQFF. The DNA for the CDR3 is TGTGCCAGCAGCCCTAGACTAGCCCCTGGGAATGAGCAGTTCTTC. Variable domain in full (rest from reference TRBV9 and TRBJ2-1): DSGVTQTPKHLITATGQRVTLRCSPRSGDLSVYWYQQSLDQGLQFLIQYYNGEERAKGNILERFSAQQFPDLHSELNLSSLELGDSALYFCASSPRLAPGNEQFFGPGTRLTVL.

This clone turned up a few times. The rearrangement uses TRBV29-1 and TRBJ1-1; D is unclear. There are 12 residues in the CDR3. Per germline, CDR1 SQVTM and CDR2 ANQGSEA. Trimming removed 2 bases from V and 10 bases from J, with 14 bases in between. In nucleotides, the CDR3 is TGCAGCGTTGAATCCGGGGATGGTCGAGCTTTCTTT. Protein sequence: CSVESGDGRAFF.

The chain joins TRBV2 to TRBJ2-7; 10 bases align to TRBD2. V gave up 10 bases and J gave up 3 bases; unmatched junction bases: 9. The CDR3 totals 14 residues. Germline CDR1 SNHLY, CDR2 FYNNEI. CDR3: CATRRTSGHYEQYF. The CDR3 DNA sequence: TGTGCCACCAGAAGGACTAGCGGACACTACGAGCAGTACTTC.

The chain links TRBV2 to TRBJ2-1; possible D gene TRBD2, 6 bases. The CDR3 runs 13 residues. Trimming took 4 bases from V and 4 from J, leaving 8 bases between them. The germline CDR1 and CDR2 sequences are SNHLY and FYNNEI. The CDR3 reads CASSAEGYNEQFF. The CDR3 DNA sequence: TGTGCCAGCAGTGCGGAGGGTTACAATGAGCAGTTCTTC.

About this clone: Other nucleotide sequences in the sample specify the same CDR3. The chain is built from TRBV9 and TRBJ2-7; TRBD2 agrees at 9 bases. The CDR3 consists of 15 residues. The V gene end was trimmed by 0 bases and the J gene end by 3 bases; junction bases not matched to a gene: 4. Germline V lookup: CDR1 SGDLS, CDR2 YYNGEE. The CDR3 DNA reads TGTGCCAGCAGCGTAGGTAGTAGCGGGAGCTACGAGCAGTACTTC. Translating it yields CASSVGSSGSYEQYF.